One sample yielded the 5 T cell receptor beta chains listed below, sequenced in a study of T cell responses to AZD1222 COVID-19 vaccine. TCRdb's copy holds only in-frame clones and misses some; the assay was immunoSEQ multiplex PCR. The sample table sets out under 150,000 clones. The sequenced material came from peripheral blood. The receptors here all came from an adult in good health.

The CDR3 DNA sequence: TGCGCCAGCGAAACTGACAGGTATAGCAATCAGCCCCAGCATTTT. Translated, it gives CASETDRYSNQPQHF. The chain uses TRBV5-1 and TRBJ1-5, with a weak D call TRBD1 (6 bases). Germline V lookup: CDR1 SGHRS, CDR2 YFSETQ. The CDR3 runs to 15 residues. Trimming stripped 7 bases from V and 0 bases from J, with 14 bases between.

The CDR3 region is CASSLLGSTDTQYF. CDR3 coding DNA: TGTGCCAGTAGTCTGCTGGGGAGCACAGATACGCAGTATTTT. J is TRBJ2-3 and V is TRBV19, with D uncertain. Germline V gene data show CDR1 as LNHDA and CDR2 as SQIVND (reference sequence). Trimming cost V 5 bases and J 0 bases, with 9 bases left between them. This CDR3 is built from 14 residues.

The chain has TRBV28 and TRBJ2-2, with TRBD2 identical over 10 bases. Germline-derived CDR1 and CDR2 are MDHEN and SYDVKM. The CDR3 totals 16 residues. Trimming at V came to 7 bases and at J to 3 bases, leaving 8 bases not matched to a gene. The CDR3: CASTVSSGGYTGELFF. As DNA, the CDR3 is TGTGCCAGCACCGTATCTAGCGGGGGTTACACCGGGGAGCTGTTTTTT.

The gene calls are TRBV19 and TRBJ1-5; 7 bases are a match to TRBD1. CDR3 size: 17 residues. With 9 bases clipped from V and 3 bases from J, the junction kept 17 bases outside the gene matches. Germline V gene sequence: CDR1 LNHDA, CDR2 SQIVND (reference sequence). The CDR3 loop reads CASQGVGGQRFNQPQHF. The CDR3 DNA is TGTGCCAGCCAGGGGGTCGGCGGACAGCGATTCAATCAGCCCCAGCATTTT.

J is TRBJ2-3 and V is TRBV19; perhaps D is TRBD1 or TRBD2 (5 bases each). Trimming cost V 0 bases and J 2 bases, with 15 bases left between them. In germline, CDR1 is LNHDA, CDR2 SQIVND (reference sequence). The CDR3 length is 17 residues. The CDR3 DNA follows: TGTGCCAGTAGTATAGATGGGGGACGGCCAACCACAGATACGCAGTATTTT. Its translation is CASSIDGGRPTTDTQYF.